These 25 T cell receptor beta chains share one sample of origin, sequenced in a study of T cell responses to AZD1222 COVID-19 vaccine. Measured with immunoSEQ multiplex PCR; TCRdb has only the in-frame clones, and not every one. Among 44,000 or so clones listed, under 85% were seen once. The starting material was peripheral blood, obtained on day 0 of AZD1222 vaccination. The receptors were sampled from an adult in good health.

The chain has TRBV28 and TRBJ2-7; D perhaps matches TRBD1 (6 bases). The germline gives CDR1 MDHEN, CDR2 SYDVKM. The CDR3 is 13 residues long. V dropped 3 bases and J dropped 3 bases, with 9 bases sitting between them. The CDR3 nucleotides are TGTGCCAGCAGTTTTGCAGGGGTCTACGAGCAGTACTTC. Protein product: CASSFAGVYEQYF.

The table lists this clone with a count of one. The chain has TRBV6-5 and TRBJ2-7; unclear D gene. The CDR3 covers 14 residues. The V and J ends lost 1 base and 0 bases respectively, with 7 bases between them. Germline CDR1 is MNHEY and CDR2 is SVGAGI. The CDR3 nucleotides are TGTGCCAGCAGTTACTGGCAGTCCTCCTACGAGCAGTACTTC. It specifies CASSYWQSSYEQYF.

The V and J genes are TRBV11-2 and TRBJ2-6, with D perhaps assigned TRBD1 or TRBD2 (5 bases each). V gave up 5 bases and J gave up 6 bases, with 17 bases separating them. CDR3 length equals 16 residues. CDR1 is SGHAT, CDR2 FQNNGV, per germline. CDR3 DNA: TGTGCCAGCAGCCCGGCGTGGGGGATGACGGCCAACGTCCTGACTTTC. This translates into CASSPAWGMTANVLTF.

The rearrangement uses TRBV7-2 and TRBJ2-3; TRBD2 aligns across 12 bases. CDR1 and CDR2 (germline): SGHTA, FQGNSA. With 4 bases clipped from V and 7 bases from J, the junction kept 12 bases outside the gene matches. The CDR3 covers 17 residues. For the CDR3, the DNA is TGTGCCAGCAGCTCCCCTAGCGGGGGGGCCTTATATAATACGCAGTATTTT. Amino acid sequence: CASSSPSGGALYNTQYF.

This chain uses TRBV5-8 with TRBJ1-3; D unresolved. This CDR3 region has 11 residues. CDR1 is SGHTS and CDR2 is YDEGEE in the germline V gene. V gave up 2 bases and J gave up 6 bases, with 3 bases separating them. CDR3 nucleotide sequence: TGTGCCAGCAGCTTAAAAAACACCATATATTTT. This codes for CASSLKNTIYF.

In its sample, this clone was seen once. The V and J genes are TRBV18 and TRBJ1-1, with TRBD1 identical over 8 bases. This CDR3 spans 15 amino acids. Germline CDR1 KGHSH, CDR2 LQKENI. The ends lost 2 bases at V and 0 bases at J; junction bases unmatched: 2. CDR3 DNA: TGTGCCAGCTCACCAATGGACAGGGTGAACACTGAAGCTTTCTTT. Translating gives CASSPMDRVNTEAFF.

The chain couples TRBV5-5 to TRBJ2-3; D remains ambiguous. V was pared by 0 bases and J by 5 bases, with 10 bases between. CDR3 length equals 14 residues. The germline V gene encodes CDR1 SGHKS and CDR2 YYEKEE (reference sequence). The CDR3 DNA reads TGTGCCAGCAGCTTGGCGGATTCTAGAGATACGCAGTATTTT. It translates to CASSLADSRDTQYF.

This clone was recorded a few times. The chain couples TRBV2 to TRBJ2-7; D uncertain. Germline assignment: CDR1 SNHLY and CDR2 FYNNEI. The CDR3 has 12 amino acids. The germline V and J ends were trimmed by 3 bases and 5 bases, with 8 bases remaining between them. The CDR3 region has the DNA TGTGCCAGCAGTGATCTGAAGGACGAGCAGTACTTC. It codes for CASSDLKDEQYF.

This chain links TRBV5-1 with TRBJ1-6; a weak D match, TRBD1 (6 bases). V lost 5 bases, J lost 7 bases, and 16 bases lay in between. The germline V gene encodes CDR1 SGHRS and CDR2 YFSETQ. This CDR3 spans 15 amino acids. CDR3: CASRSITGSNSPLHF. CDR3 coding DNA: TGCGCCAGCAGAAGCATCACAGGGTCGAATTCACCCCTCCACTTT.

This clone appeared a few times. This rearrangement joins TRBV9 to TRBJ2-7; 10 nucleotides match TRBD2. Per germline, CDR1 SGDLS and CDR2 YYNGEE. The junction had 4 bases not matched to a gene; V was cut back by 2 bases and J by 5 bases. The CDR3 spans 14 residues. The CDR3: CASSVHGTSDEQYF. The CDR3 bases are TGTGCCAGCAGCGTGCATGGGACTAGCGACGAGCAGTACTTC.

J is TRBJ1-3 and V is TRBV27; a weak D match, TRBD1 (5 bases). The CDR3 is made up of 16 amino acids. The V gene's germline CDR1 is MNHEY and CDR2 SMNVEV (reference sequence). Trimming cost V 6 bases and J 0 bases, with 15 bases left between them. CDR3 loop: CASSKLDSNSGNTIYF. The CDR3 bases are TGTGCCAGCAGCAAACTAGACAGCAACTCTGGAAACACCATATATTTT.

The V gene is TRBV2, the J gene TRBJ2-2; the match to TRBD2 covers 7 bases. This CDR3 has 14 amino acids. V trimming: 7 bases; J trimming: 0 bases; junction bases outside the gene matches: 2. Per the germline V gene, CDR1 is SNHLY and CDR2 is FYNNEI. CDR3 amino acids: CASTGRANTGELFF. CDR3 in DNA: TGTGCCAGCACGGGGAGGGCGAACACCGGGGAGCTGTTTTTT.

CDR3 in DNA: TGCGCCAGCAGCTTAGGCGGGGGCACAGATACGCAGTATTTT. Protein sequence: CASSLGGGTDTQYF. The chain carries TRBV5-1 and TRBJ2-3, with a possible D match to TRBD2 (6 bases). Trimming took off 2 bases at V and 1 base at J, with 8 bases between the two ends. From germline, CDR1 is SGHRS and CDR2 YFSETQ. The CDR3 loop spans 14 amino acids.

J is TRBJ1-5 and V is TRBV28, with D possibly matching TRBD1 (5 bases). This CDR3 spans 13 amino acids. The germline V and J ends were trimmed by 7 bases and 5 bases, with 12 bases remaining between them. Germline CDR1 reads MDHEN; CDR2 reads SYDVKM. CDR3 amino acids: CASKAGTYQPQHF. The CDR3 coding sequence is TGTGCCAGCAAAGCCGGGACCTATCAGCCCCAGCATTTT. Variable domain in full (rest from reference TRBV28 and TRBJ1-5): DVKVTQSSRYLVKRTGEKVFLECVQDMDHENMFWYRQDPGLGLRLIYFSYDVKMKEKGDIPEGYSVSREKKERFSLILESASTNQTSMYLCASKAGTYQPQHFGDGTRLSIL.

This chain connects TRBV6-5 to TRBJ1-1, with 11 bases lining up with TRBD1. Trimming took 6 bases from V and 6 from J; bases not matched to a gene: 6. The CDR3 extends over 14 amino acids. Germline-derived CDR1 and CDR2 are MNHEY and SVGAGI. CDR3 in amino acids: CASSRDRGFAEAFF. In DNA, the CDR3 is TGTGCCAGCAGCCGGGACAGGGGGTTCGCTGAAGCTTTCTTT.

The V call is TRBV2, the J call TRBJ2-1; D is unclear. Germline CDR1 reads SNHLY; CDR2 reads FYNNEI. Trimming stripped 7 bases from V and 0 bases from J, with 10 bases between. This CDR3 comprises 14 residues. The CDR3 bases are TGTGCCAGCAACAGCGATCGCTCCTACAATGAGCAGTTCTTC. Translated, it gives CASNSDRSYNEQFF.

The chain carries TRBV27 and TRBJ2-1, with TRBD2 matching over 9 bases. Germline CDR1 and CDR2: MNHEY and SMNVEV (reference sequence). The CDR3 has 15 residues. V gave up 8 bases and J gave up 6 bases; unmatched junction bases: 11. The CDR3 bases are TGTGCCAGCTCTGTCTGGGCTAGCGGGGTCAATGAGCAGTTCTTC. Protein product: CASSVWASGVNEQFF.

DNA for the CDR3: TGTGCCTCCGCCCGGCAGGGGGCAAGGGCGGGGGATACGCAGTATTTT. Its translation is CASARQGARAGDTQYF. The chain has TRBV5-4 and TRBJ2-3, with TRBD1 matching over 8 bases. CDR1 and CDR2 from the germline V gene are SGHNT and YYREEE (reference sequence). The CDR3 covers 16 residues. The V gene end was trimmed by 10 bases and the J gene end by 6 bases; junction bases not matched to a gene: 19.

This clone was observed many times. The V and J genes are TRBV18 and TRBJ1-1, with TRBD1 matching over 7 bases. The trim removed 3 bases at V and 4 bases at J, leaving 2 bases unmatched. The CDR3 runs to 13 residues. Looked up from germline, CDR1 is KGHSH and CDR2 is LQKENI. The CDR3 coding sequence is TGTGCCAGCTCACCCCAGGGGGGCACTGAAGCTTTCTTT. Translating gives CASSPQGGTEAFF.

Here the CDR3 reads CASSLGLAETDEQFF. In nucleotides, the CDR3 is TGTGCCAGCAGCTTAGGGCTAGCGGAGACGGATGAGCAGTTCTTC. The genes are TRBV7-3 and TRBJ2-1; 7 nucleotides agree with TRBD2. Germline-derived CDR1 and CDR2 are SGHTA and FQGTGA. V lost 2 bases and J lost 8; bases outside the gene matches: 9. This CDR3 contains 15 residues.

The chain employs TRBV25-1 and TRBJ2-7, with D hard to call. Trimming removed 2 bases from V and 2 bases from J, with 10 bases in between. CDR1 MGHDK and CDR2 SYGVNS come from the germline V gene. This CDR3 comprises 14 residues. The CDR3: CASSEKGIAYEQYF. In DNA form, the CDR3 reads TGTGCCAGCAGTGAAAAAGGAATTGCCTACGAGCAGTACTTC.

This chain connects TRBV28 to TRBJ1-6; 10 bases match TRBD1. CDR1 and CDR2 from the germline V gene are MDHEN and SYDVKM. The V gene end was trimmed by 5 bases and the J gene end by 10 bases; junction bases not matched to a gene: 8. The CDR3 loop spans 15 amino acids. In nucleotides, the CDR3 is TGTGCCAGCAGTCTGGGACAGGGGCGACCCTCACCCCTCCACTTT. Protein product: CASSLGQGRPSPLHF.

This chain connects TRBV7-2 to TRBJ1-1, with a weak D call TRBD1 (5 bases). V was clipped by 6 bases and J by 9 bases, with 17 bases between them. This CDR3 contains 13 residues. CDR1 SGHTA and CDR2 FQGNSA come from the germline V gene. The CDR3: CASSQDRTKQAFF. DNA of the CDR3: TGTGCCAGCAGTCAAGACAGAACCAAGCAAGCTTTCTTT.

The V and J genes are TRBV4-2 and TRBJ2-2; 10 bases match TRBD2. The CDR3 spans 15 residues. Trimming at V came to 1 base and at J to 7 bases, leaving 3 bases not matched to a gene. Germline V gene sequence: CDR1 LGHNA, CDR2 YNFKEQ. CDR3 bases: TGTGCCAGCAGCCAAGCAGCGGGAGGGAGCGGGGAGCTGTTTTTT. Its translation is CASSQAAGGSGELFF.

This chain connects TRBV24-1 to TRBJ2-1; D perhaps matches TRBD1 (5 bases). The V end lost 4 bases, the J end lost 8 bases, and 23 bases lay between the germline ends. CDR1 and CDR2 from the germline V gene are KGHDR and SFDVKD. The CDR3 runs 17 residues. The CDR3 DNA is TGTGCCACCAGTGACCCTTCCGTTGGGGCCCCTGGGGATGAGCAGTTCTTC. It specifies CATSDPSVGAPGDEQFF.